This T cell receptor (beta chain) was sequenced during a study of T cell responses to AZD1222 COVID-19 vaccine. Germline assignment: CDR1 MNHEY and CDR2 SMNVEV (reference sequence). The CDR3 is 17 residues long. The germline V and J ends were trimmed by 6 bases and 1 base, with 19 bases remaining between them. Some clones are missing from TCRdb's copy, which holds only in-frame ones; the method was immunoSEQ multiplex PCR. The sample yields over 95,000 clones, roughly 90% seen once. The sample here was peripheral blood, taken on day 0 of AZD1222 vaccination. This rearrangement joins TRBV27 to TRBJ2-1; TRBD1 might be the D (6 bases). The sequence was collected from an adult in good health. The CDR3 DNA is TGTGCCAGCAGGGTAGGGGGTGCAGTCGGGTCCTACAATGAGCAGTTCTTC. This codes for CASRVGGAVGSYNEQFF.